Below are 11 T cell receptor beta chains sequenced from a single sample in a study of T cells in localized non-small cell lung cancer. Some clones are missing from TCRdb's copy, which holds only in-frame ones; the method was immunoSEQ multiplex PCR. The sample holds 130,000 or so clones, around 89% seen once. This sample comprised peripheral blood, obtained before any cancer treatment. Receptors originate from a female donor over 55 with stage I lung adenocarcinoma.

The V call is TRBV12-5, the J call TRBJ2-1, with unresolved D. The CDR3 sequence is 15 residues long. CDR1 is LGHNT, CDR2 FRNRAP, per germline. Trimming cost V 7 bases and J 6 bases, with 19 bases left between them. As DNA, the CDR3 is TGTGCTAGTGCCGCCTCAGGTCAGGCAGTCAATGAGCAGTTCTTC. It encodes CASAASGQAVNEQFF.

This clone was seen only once. The chain is built from TRBV5-1 and TRBJ2-1, with D perhaps matching TRBD2 (6 bases). CDR1 is SGHRS, CDR2 YFSETQ, per germline. Trimming left V 0 bases short and J 4 bases short, with 17 bases between. The CDR3 is made up of 17 amino acids. The CDR3 reads CASSLARGTPTYNEQFF. The CDR3 DNA follows: TGCGCCAGCAGCTTGGCACGCGGGACGCCAACTTACAATGAGCAGTTCTTC.

The chain combines TRBV5-1 with TRBJ2-2; D call uncertain. Germline V gene lookup returns CDR1 SGHRS and CDR2 YFSETQ. Trimming removed 5 bases from V and 4 bases from J, with 18 bases in between. CDR3 length: 16 residues. The CDR3 nucleotides are TGCGCCAGCAGGGTTGGAGCTACCCCGGGCACCGGGGAGCTGTTTTTT. Translated, it gives CASRVGATPGTGELFF.

A single count supports this clone. The chain carries TRBV28 and TRBJ2-7, with a possible D match to TRBD1 (5 bases). The length of the CDR3 is 12 residues. V shed 2 bases and J shed 6 bases, with 8 bases lying between them. CDR1 and CDR2 from the germline V gene are MDHEN and SYDVKM. CDR3 in amino acids: CASSLRTSEQYF. CDR3 DNA sequence: TGTGCCAGCAGTTTAAGGACATCCGAGCAGTACTTC. The whole variable domain, remainder taken from reference TRBV28 and TRBJ2-7, is DVKVTQSSRYLVKRTGEKVFLECVQDMDHENMFWYRQDPGLGLRLIYFSYDVKMKEKGDIPEGYSVSREKKERFSLILESASTNQTSMYLCASSLRTSEQYFGPGTRLTVT.

This chain uses TRBV10-1 with TRBJ2-1, with 8 bases matching TRBD2. The CDR3 contains 14 residues. Per germline, CDR1 WNHNN and CDR2 SYGVQD (reference sequence). The junction had 6 bases not matched to a gene; V was cut back by 5 bases and J by 6 bases. DNA for the CDR3: TGCGCCAGCAGTCAGACTAGCGCCATCAATGAGCAGTTCTTC. This sequence encodes CASSQTSAINEQFF.

This clone occurred once. The genes are TRBV7-8 and TRBJ1-1; D not certain. The CDR3 consists of 16 residues. Trimming took off 1 base at V and 0 bases at J, with 12 bases between the two ends. The germline V gene has CDR1 SGHVS and CDR2 FQNEAQ. The CDR3 loop is CASSLGSPDMNTEAFF. CDR3 DNA sequence: TGTGCCAGCAGCTTAGGATCCCCAGACATGAACACTGAAGCTTTCTTT.

The chain carries TRBV10-2 and TRBJ2-1, with 8 positions matching TRBD1. This CDR3 has 14 residues. Germline lookup yields CDR1 WSHSY and CDR2 SAAADI. The DNA for the CDR3 is TGCGCGAGCGCCAGGACAGGGTATCGCAATGAGCAGTTCTTC. Its protein is CASARTGYRNEQFF.

The chain carries TRBV19 and TRBJ2-5; 11 positions match TRBD2. CDR3 length equals 16 residues. V dropped 6 bases and J dropped 4; count of bases not matched to a gene: 10. Germline values: CDR1 LNHDA, CDR2 SQIVND (reference sequence). The CDR3 loop is CASSRLAGFRAETQYF. In DNA form, the CDR3 reads TGTGCCAGTAGCAGACTAGCGGGGTTTAGAGCAGAGACCCAGTACTTC.

The V gene is TRBV6-5, the J gene TRBJ2-5; no clear D. Looked up from germline, CDR1 is MNHEY and CDR2 is SVGAGI. The V end lost 7 bases, the J end lost 7 bases, and 10 bases lay between the germline ends. The CDR3 totals 11 residues. The CDR3, as DNA: TGTGCCAGCACGGCCGGTTTGACCCAGTACTTC. Its translation: CASTAGLTQYF.

V and J are TRBV5-5 and TRBJ2-7, with a weak D call TRBD2 (6 bases). V lost 4 bases and J lost 3, with 11 bases in between. The germline V gene has CDR1 SGHKS and CDR2 YYEKEE (reference sequence). This CDR3 comprises 13 residues. The CDR3 DNA follows: TGTGCCAGCAGCCAGGGACTGTACTACGAGCAGTACTTC. Its translation is CASSQGLYYEQYF.

V usage is TRBV27 and J usage is TRBJ2-1; 10 bases agree with TRBD2. The germline V gene has CDR1 MNHEY and CDR2 SMNVEV (reference sequence). The CDR3 has 15 amino acids. The V gene end was trimmed by 4 bases and the J gene end by 7 bases; junction bases not matched to a gene: 7. CDR3 sequence reads: CASSSLAGVVNEQFF. Written as DNA, the CDR3 is TGTGCCAGCAGTTCTCTAGCGGGAGTAGTGAATGAGCAGTTCTTC.